The sequence of this T cell receptor beta chain was determined in a study of T cell clones after liver transplantation. Study-level results: Low donor cell numbers restricted donor-reactive repertoire measurement in a couple of subjects.

TCRdb keeps only in-frame clones here, not all; method: immunoSEQ multiplex PCR. The data show 40,000 to 65,000 clones, about 81% seen once. A note on this clone: The antigen remains undetermined.

Trimming cost V 5 bases and J 4 bases, with 11 bases left between them. The CDR3 covers 13 residues. Germline CDR1 is SEHNR and CDR2 is FQNEAQ (reference sequence). The TCR comes from a human donor who received a liver transplant. The chain has TRBV7-9 and TRBJ1-2, with D tentatively TRBD1 (5 bases). The input for sequencing was CD4+ T cells from blood, taken before liver transplant. This chain's CDR3 is CASSKSDSYGYTF. As DNA, the CDR3 is TGTGCCAGCAGCAAGTCCGACAGCTATGGCTACACCTTC.